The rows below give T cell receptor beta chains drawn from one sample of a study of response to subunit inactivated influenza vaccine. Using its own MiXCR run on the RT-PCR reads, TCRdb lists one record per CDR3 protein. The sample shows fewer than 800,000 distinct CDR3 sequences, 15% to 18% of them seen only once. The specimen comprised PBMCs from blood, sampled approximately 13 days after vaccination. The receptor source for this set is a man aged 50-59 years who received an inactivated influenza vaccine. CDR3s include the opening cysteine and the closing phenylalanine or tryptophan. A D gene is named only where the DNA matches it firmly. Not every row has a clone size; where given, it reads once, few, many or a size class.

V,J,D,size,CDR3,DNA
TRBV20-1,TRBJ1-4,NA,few,CSARGPNEKLFF,TGCAGTGCTAGAGGCCCGAATGAAAAACTGTTTTTT
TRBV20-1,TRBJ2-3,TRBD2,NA,CSALTGGGTDTQYF,TGCAGTGCCCTGACGGGGGGAGGCACAGATACGCAGTATTTT
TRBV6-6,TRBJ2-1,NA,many,CASSYSRNEQFF,TGTGCCAGCAGTTACTCGAGGAATGAGCAGTTCTTC
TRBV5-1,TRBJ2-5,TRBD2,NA,CASSLKLAGQETQYF,TGCGCCAGCAGCTTGAAACTAGCGGGACAAGAGACCCAGTACTTC
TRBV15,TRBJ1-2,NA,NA,CATSHRVNYGYTF,TGTGCCACCAGCCACAGGGTTAACTATGGCTACACCTTC
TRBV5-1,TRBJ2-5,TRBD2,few,CASQPMGGAQETQYF,TGCGCCAGCCAACCGATGGGAGGGGCGCAAGAGACCCAGTACTTC
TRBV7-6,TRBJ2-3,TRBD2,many,CASSLGAGGSQDTQYF,TGTGCCAGCAGCTTAGGAGCGGGGGGGTCCCAAGATACGCAGTATTTT
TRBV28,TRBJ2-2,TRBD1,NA,CASSSDRVFGELFF,TGTGCCAGCAGTTCTGACAGGGTTTTCGGGGAGCTGTTTTTT
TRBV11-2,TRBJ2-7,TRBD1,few,CASTPGTGSYEQYF,TGTGCCAGCACCCCCGGGACAGGTTCTTACGAGCAGTACTTC
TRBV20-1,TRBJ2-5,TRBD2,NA,CSAIGLVKETQYF,TGCAGTGCTATCGGACTAGTCAAAGAGACCCAGTACTTC
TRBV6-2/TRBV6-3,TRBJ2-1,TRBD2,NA,CASTERLAGSNEQFF,TGTGCCAGCACCGAAAGACTAGCGGGAAGCAATGAGCAGTTCTTC
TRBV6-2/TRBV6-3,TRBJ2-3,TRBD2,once,CASSASGVTDTQYF,TGTGCCAGCAGTGCTAGCGGGGTCACAGATACGCAGTATTTT
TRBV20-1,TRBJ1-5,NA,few,CSAAGLQPQHF,TGCAGTGCCGCGGGGCTTCAGCCCCAGCATTTT
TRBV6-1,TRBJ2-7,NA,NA,CASSPNRSGQGSYEQYF,TGTGCCAGCAGCCCCAACCGTTCAGGTCAAGGCTCCTACGAGCAGTACTTC
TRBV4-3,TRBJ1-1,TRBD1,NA,CASSQGRDRSSSTEAFF,TGCGCCAGCAGCCAAGGGCGGGACAGGTCGTCTAGCACTGAAGCTTTCTTT
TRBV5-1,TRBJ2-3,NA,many,CASSAGREMADTQYF,TGCGCCAGCAGCGCTGGACGGGAGATGGCAGATACGCAGTATTTT
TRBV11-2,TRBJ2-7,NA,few,CASSLVRGQYEQYF,TGTGCCAGCAGCTTAGTTAGGGGCCAGTACGAGCAGTACTTC
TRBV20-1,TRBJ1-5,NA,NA,CSASWGAQPQHF,TGCAGTGCTAGCTGGGGAGCGCAGCCCCAGCATTTT
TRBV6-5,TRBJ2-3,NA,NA,CASSYGPLTDTQYF,TGTGCCAGCAGTTACGGCCCATTGACAGATACGCAGTATTTT
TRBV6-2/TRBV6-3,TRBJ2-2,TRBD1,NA,CASLGGRGGADTGELFF,TGTGCCAGCCTCGGCGGTCGAGGGGGCGCGGACACCGGGGAGCTGTTTTTT
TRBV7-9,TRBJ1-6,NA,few,CASSRVGSNSPLHF,TGTGCCAGCAGCCGAGTGGGGAGTAATTCACCCCTCCACTTT
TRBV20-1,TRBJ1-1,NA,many,CSAREGNTEAFF,TGCAGTGCTAGGGAGGGGAACACTGAAGCTTTCTTT
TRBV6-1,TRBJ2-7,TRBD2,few,CASGGGPSSYEQYF,TGTGCCAGCGGCGGGGGTCCGAGCTCCTACGAGCAGTACTTC
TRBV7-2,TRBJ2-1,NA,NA,CACKTGLVGNEQFF,TGTGCCTGCAAGACGGGTTTGGTTGGCAATGAGCAGTTCTTC
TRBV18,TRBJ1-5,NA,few,CASSPAAGAKQPQHF,TGTGCCAGCTCACCGGCGGCAGGGGCCAAGCAGCCCCAGCATTTT
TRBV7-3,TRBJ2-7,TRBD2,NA,CASSLTGAPGLAGGGYEQYF,TGTGCCAGCAGCTTAACTGGAGCCCCGGGACTAGCGGGAGGTGGCTACGAGCAGTACTTC
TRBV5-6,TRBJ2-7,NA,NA,CASSTDGSHEQYF,TGTGCCAGCAGTACAGATGGGTCCCACGAGCAGTACTTC
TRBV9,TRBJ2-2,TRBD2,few,CASSGMSGSRFGELFF,TGTGCCAGCAGCGGTATGAGCGGGAGTCGATTCGGGGAGCTGTTTTTT
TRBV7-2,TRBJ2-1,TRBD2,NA,CASSALAGAGSYNEQFF,TGTGCCAGCAGCGCCCTAGCGGGGGCGGGGTCCTACAATGAGCAGTTCTTC
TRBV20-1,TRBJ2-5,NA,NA,CSARGGERVLETQYF,TGCAGTGCCCGAGGTGGTGAGCGAGTCTTAGAGACCCAGTACTTC
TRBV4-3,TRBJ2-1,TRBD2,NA,CASSQDISGGAVNEQFF,TGCGCCAGCAGCCAAGATATCAGCGGGGGGGCGGTCAATGAGCAGTTCTTC
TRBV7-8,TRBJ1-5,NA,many,CASSLALGFSNQPQHF,TGTGCCAGCAGCTTAGCGCTCGGATTTAGCAATCAGCCCCAGCATTTT
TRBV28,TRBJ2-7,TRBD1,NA,CASSFLGQGTYEQYF,TGTGCCAGCAGTTTTTTGGGACAGGGGACCTACGAGCAGTACTTC
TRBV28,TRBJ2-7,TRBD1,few,CASSQFGQGTRYEQYF,TGTGCCAGCAGTCAATTCGGACAGGGGACAAGGTACGAGCAGTACTTC
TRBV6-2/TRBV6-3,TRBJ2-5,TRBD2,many,CASRSGGRAQYF,TGTGCCAGCAGATCGGGGGGGCGAGCCCAGTACTTC
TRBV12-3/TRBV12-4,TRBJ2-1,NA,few,CASIPGGFYNEQFF,TGTGCCAGCATCCCCGGCGGTTTCTACAATGAGCAGTTCTTC
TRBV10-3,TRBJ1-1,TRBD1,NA,CAISESGTGGLGGTEAFF,TGTGCCATCAGTGAGTCCGGGACAGGGGGCCTGGGGGGCACTGAAGCTTTCTTT
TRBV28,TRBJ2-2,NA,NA,CASSLTINTGELFF,TGTGCCAGCAGTTTAACCATAAACACCGGGGAGCTGTTTTTT
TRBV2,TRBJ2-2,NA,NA,CASSESWGTGELFF,TGTGCCAGCAGTGAATCGTGGGGGACCGGGGAGCTGTTTTTT
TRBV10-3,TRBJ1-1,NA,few,CAISDPRNTEAFF,TGTGCCATCAGTGACCCAAGGAACACTGAAGCTTTCTTT
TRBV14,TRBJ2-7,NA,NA,CASSQAEALPYEQYF,TGTGCCAGCAGCCAAGCAGAGGCCCTCCCGTACGAGCAGTACTTC
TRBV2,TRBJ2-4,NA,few,CASSDRGLLTAKNIQYF,TGTGCCAGCAGTGACCGGGGACTTCTTACAGCCAAAAACATTCAGTACTTC
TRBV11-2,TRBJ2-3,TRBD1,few,CASSLYGTGSDTQYF,TGTGCCAGCAGCTTATACGGGACAGGGTCAGATACGCAGTATTTT